This T cell receptor (beta chain) was identified during a study of T cell repertoires in ileal Crohn's disease. About the research overall: Approximately 32% were active smokers at surgery; median disease duration was roughly 7.9 years.

Details on this clone: No antigen is known for it.

Per sample, approximately 550 nanograms of biopsy DNA were TCRB immunosequenced. Repertoires were generated with immunoSEQ multiplex PCR, while TCRdb's copy carries only in-frame clones and drops some. This sample carries tens of thousands of clones, about 81% of them seen once, and the ten largest clones take about 6%. Study observations and caveats: All patients with clonality above 26.8% had endoscopic recurrence. Mucosal expansions were suggested to be mainly CD8 T cells.

This TCR was sampled from an adult with Crohn's disease. The sequenced sample was ileal tissue.

CDR3: CASQGGPNTGELFF. As DNA, the CDR3 is TGTGCCAGCCAGGGGGGCCCGAACACCGGGGAGCTGTTTTTT. This chain uses TRBV2 with TRBJ2-2; maybe TRBD1 (7 bases). V lost 8 bases, J lost 0 bases, and 10 bases lay in between. Germline CDR1 and CDR2: SNHLY and FYNNEI. CDR3 length: 14 amino acids.